Presented here are 19 T cell receptor beta chains from one specimen sequenced in a study of blood T cells in healthy people across ages. A J-beta primer mix and a sample-barcoded 5' primer were used in a second PCR of about 7 to 12 cycles. From the 5' RACE reads, TCRdb called clonotypes with MiXCR, one entry per CDR3 protein. This sample carries under 1,000,000 distinct CDR3 sequences, about 37% of them seen once, and the ten largest clones take 10% to 15%. Specimen: blood. Source of these receptors: a man younger than 35 in good health.

This chain links TRBV11-2 with TRBJ2-3; D might be TRBD2 (5 bases). V was clipped by 5 bases and J by 14 bases, with 26 bases between them. The CDR3 spans 15 residues. Germline V lookup: CDR1 SGHAT, CDR2 FQNNGV. CDR3 sequence: CASSPRRAQDVSAYF. The CDR3 DNA is TGTGCCAGCAGCCCCCGGCGGGCCCAGGATGTCTCTGCGTATTTT.

In this sample, this clonotype turned up a few times. CDR3 amino acids: CASSSPGQGLEKLFF. CDR3 nucleotide sequence: TGTGCCAGCAGTTCCCCGGGACAGGGTTTAGAAAAACTGTTTTTT. The chain employs TRBV6-5 and TRBJ1-4, with 9 bases identical to TRBD1. This CDR3 contains 15 residues. Germline-derived CDR1 and CDR2 are MNHEY and SVGAGI. Trimming cost V 4 bases and J 8 bases; bases outside gene matches: 8.

In its sample, this clonotype was seen many times. V and J are TRBV2 and TRBJ2-5, with 12 bases that match TRBD2. CDR3 length equals 13 residues. CDR1 is SNHLY and CDR2 is FYNNEI in the germline V gene. The V segment lost 5 bases and the J segment 7 bases; nucleotides outside the gene matches: 2. Here the CDR3 reads CASSLTSGGTQYF. The CDR3 nucleotides read TGTGCCAGCAGTTTGACTAGCGGGGGGACCCAGTACTTC.

This clonotype has just a few counts. The chain combines TRBV6-5 with TRBJ1-2; no clear D. This CDR3 is built from 12 residues. The V gene's germline CDR1 is MNHEY and CDR2 SVGAGI. Trimming removed 10 bases from V and 4 bases from J, with 13 bases in between. The CDR3 spells CATSEGPYGYTF. DNA of the CDR3: TGTGCCACCTCAGAGGGCCCCTATGGCTACACCTTC.

In this sample, this clonotype turned up a few times. The V gene is TRBV14, the J gene TRBJ1-1; D ambiguous. The length of the CDR3 is 15 residues. Between the trimmed V and J ends, which lost 4 bases and 3 bases, there was a span of 15 bases. CDR1 and CDR2 from the germline V gene are SGHDN and FVKESK. The CDR3 spells CASSRGSTGYTEAFF. For the CDR3, the DNA is TGTGCCAGCAGCCGAGGCTCCACGGGTTACACTGAAGCTTTCTTT.

The chain recombines TRBV29-1 with TRBJ1-2; D is ambiguous. Germline V gene lookup returns CDR1 SQVTM and CDR2 ANQGSEA. Trimming took off 3 bases at V and 4 bases at J, with 9 bases between the two ends. This CDR3 region has 12 residues. DNA of the CDR3: TGCAGCGTTGAGGGCAGTCTCTATGGCTACACCTTC. This encodes CSVEGSLYGYTF.

On this clonotype itself: This may come from a read error, since a much larger clone is one base off. This CDR3 is CTSSRLQDRRTDTQYF. CDR3 nucleotide sequence: TGTACCAGCAGTAGATTACAGGACAGACGCACAGATACGCAGTATTTT. This chain connects TRBV6-2 or TRBV6-3 to TRBJ2-3, with a tentative D call TRBD1 (6 bases). CDR3 size: 16 residues. From germline, CDR1 is MNHEY and CDR2 SVGEGT.

The chain uses TRBV5-6 and TRBJ2-5, with D hard to call. CDR1 SGHDT and CDR2 YYEEEE come from the germline V gene. Trimming removed 1 base at V and 3 bases at J, with 7 bases between. The CDR3 length is 13 residues. CDR3 sequence reads: CASSLSPEETQYF. The CDR3 nucleotides are TGTGCCAGCAGCTTGAGTCCCGAAGAGACCCAGTACTTC.

This clonotype was observed a few times. The gene calls are TRBV5-5 and TRBJ2-4; 8 bases fit TRBD1. Unmatched junction bases numbered 19, after V lost 2 bases and J lost 6 bases. Per the germline V gene, CDR1 is SGHKS and CDR2 is YYEKEE (reference sequence). The CDR3 runs 19 residues. As DNA, the CDR3 is TGTGCCAGCAGCTTAAACCCACCGGGACAGGACCAGTTTATAAACATTCAGTACTTC. This codes for CASSLNPPGQDQFINIQYF.

There are a few counts of this clonotype. This chain links TRBV3-1 with TRBJ1-5, with 9 bases fitting TRBD1. Losses at the gene ends were 4 bases for V and 1 base for J; bases not matched to a gene: 2. Germline V CDR1 and CDR2: LGHDT, YNNKEL (reference sequence). The CDR3 sequence is 15 residues long. DNA for the CDR3: TGTGCCAGCAGCCGGGACAGGGCCAGCAATCAGCCCCAGCATTTT. Translation: CASSRDRASNQPQHF.

This clonotype came up a few times. The chain couples TRBV5-1 to TRBJ1-1; 7 nucleotides match TRBD1. This CDR3 contains 17 residues. The trim removed 3 bases at V and 1 base at J, leaving 12 bases unmatched. In germline, CDR1 is SGHRS, CDR2 YFSETQ. This CDR3 reads CASSSLGEGAQNTEAFF. In nucleotides, the CDR3 is TGCGCCAGCAGCTCCCTAGGGGAGGGGGCTCAGAACACTGAAGCTTTCTTT.

Details on this clonotype: Possible read error: a much larger clone is one base away. This chain links TRBV12-3 or TRBV12-4 with TRBJ2-1, with D tentatively TRBD2 (5 bases). CDR3 length: 17 residues. The V and J ends lost 1 base and 5 bases respectively, with 18 bases between them. Here the CDR3 DNA reads TGTGCCAGCAGTTTAGGTTCCCTAGCTCCCACCCACAATGAGCAGTTCTTC. It codes for CASSLGSLAPTHNEQFF.

The V call is TRBV20-1, the J call TRBJ2-1; D unresolved. The CDR3 runs 13 residues. Germline V lookup: CDR1 DFQATT, CDR2 SNEGSKA (reference sequence). V lost 6 bases, J lost 1 base, and 10 bases lay in between. The CDR3 sequence: CSAPDGSYNEQFF. The CDR3 DNA reads as TGCAGTGCGCCCGACGGGTCCTACAATGAGCAGTTCTTC.

The chain links TRBV12-3 or TRBV12-4 to TRBJ1-1; D uncertain. V dropped 7 bases and J dropped 0 bases, with 12 bases sitting between them. The CDR3 has 14 residues. The CDR3 DNA reads as TGTGCCAGCACCAGTGGAGCAGTGAACACTGAAGCTTTCTTT. It specifies CASTSGAVNTEAFF.

This clonotype was observed a handful of times. Given a much more abundant clone one base away, this may be a read error. The chain has TRBV12-3 or TRBV12-4 and TRBJ1-1; tentative D call: TRBD1 (5 bases). Trimming took 2 bases from V and 1 from J, leaving 8 bases between them. This CDR3 has 14 amino acids. DNA of the CDR3: TGTGCCAGCAGTTTACGGGGCACGAACACTGAAGCTTTCTTT. It is translated as CASSLRGTNTEAFF.

About this clonotype: A read error is possible here, since a much larger clone lies one base away. This chain connects TRBV12-3 or TRBV12-4 to TRBJ2-7; 8 nucleotides agree with TRBD1. The V gene end was trimmed by 7 bases and the J gene end by 5 bases; junction bases not matched to a gene: 13. The CDR3 is 15 amino acids. CDR3: CASTHLTGAIHEQYF. The CDR3 DNA sequence: TGTGCCAGCACCCACCTGACAGGGGCAATCCACGAGCAGTACTTC.

Of note for this clonotype: This may be a read error: a much more frequent sequence differs by one nucleotide. This chain uses TRBV29-1 with TRBJ2-3; D not resolved. V lost 3 bases to trimming and J lost 6 bases, with 7 bases between them. Per germline, CDR1 SQVTM and CDR2 ANQGSEA. The CDR3 is 11 amino acids. CDR3 nucleotides: TGCAGCGTTGAGCGACCGGATACGCAGTATTTT. This encodes CSVERPDTQYF.

The rearrangement uses TRBV7-2 and TRBJ2-7; weak D call: TRBD2 (7 bases). The ends were cut back, 5 bases at V and 7 bases at J, with 21 bases in the middle. This CDR3 is 15 amino acids long. Germline V gene lookup returns CDR1 SGHTA and CDR2 FQGNSA. CDR3 loop: CASSQGGLSYNEQYF. The CDR3 DNA sequence: TGTGCCAGCAGCCAAGGGGGACTAAGTTACAATGAGCAGTACTTC.

Remarks on this clonotype: A clone one base away is much larger, so this may be a read error. V usage is TRBV2 and J usage is TRBJ2-7; D is unclear. The last part of the DNA fits TRBJ2-5 better; the J call may be wrong. The CDR3 length is 13 residues. CDR1 is SNHLY, CDR2 FYNNEI, per germline. The CDR3 DNA is TGTGCCGGCAGTGAAGCCGCGTTGAAGACCCAGTACTTC. Amino acids: CAGSEAALKTQYF.